This T cell receptor beta chain was found in a study of T cell changes during pregnancy in multiple sclerosis. Clones were read by immunoSEQ multiplex PCR, and TCRdb kept only the in-frame ones, dropping some. The sample carries 58,000 or so clones, 85% to 95% recorded once. The germline CDR1 and CDR2 sequences are LNHDA and SQIVND (reference sequence). This CDR3 spans 18 amino acids. The J segment lost 4 bases and the V segment lost 1 base, leaving 13 bases of the junction unmatched. The sequence derives from a female donor with multiple sclerosis, enrolled in a pregnancy study. The sequencing used CD4+ T cells from peripheral blood mononuclear cells, collected in the third trimester of pregnancy. This rearrangement joins TRBV19 to TRBJ1-5; TRBD1 aligns across 7 bases. CDR3: CASSIALWRTGTNQPQHF. In DNA, the CDR3 is TGTGCCAGTAGTATAGCCCTTTGGAGGACAGGCACAAATCAGCCCCAGCATTTT.